A selection of T cell receptor beta chains follows, all from one sample in a study of T cells in Graves' hyperthyroidism and ophthalmopathy. Each CDR3 protein gets one entry after TCRdb re-called the multiplex PCR reads with MiXCR. The data show 270,000 or so distinct CDR3 sequences, with around 25% seen just once and roughly 24% held by the top ten. Sequencing used blood. The source is a man between 40 and 49 years old with Graves' hyperthyroidism that later progressed to Graves' ophthalmopathy. The CDR3 runs from the conserved cysteine through the conserved F or W.

TRBV25-1 | CASSEPTGLEQYF
TRBV12-3/TRBV12-4 | CASSSIAPGQGERETQYF
TRBV7-9 | CASSFSGLDEQYF
TRBV6-2/TRBV6-3 | CASSSPQGSNYGYTF
TRBV15 | CATGEGVKNIQYF
TRBV19 | CASSPDRSYQPQHF
TRBV24-1 | CATSDGGREAFF
TRBV12-3/TRBV12-4 | CASSLGPPTTEQYF
TRBV5-1 | CASSLGQAVYTEAFF
TRBV6-1 | CASRALLTSGIGETQYF
TRBV2 | CASSDSGSSREQYF
TRBV24-1 | CATSDLGAAETQYF
TRBV12-3/TRBV12-4 | CASSFLSETQYF
TRBV7-4 | CASSEPGQGVNTEAFF
TRBV20-1 | CSARDLGVTVNTEAFF
TRBV2 | CASRLGTGNTEAFF
TRBV4-1 | CAEWLADIQYF
TRBV6-1 | CASSSNPRYTF
TRBV12-3/TRBV12-4 | CASSSDLYEQYF
TRBV12-3/TRBV12-4 | CASSLETGLAVQETQYF
TRBV12-3/TRBV12-4 | CASSLGGPAGETQYF
TRBV15 | CATSNLRGRNSYEQYF
TRBV20-1 | CSANPRVAGSPRYF
TRBV10-3 | CAISGGLEFDPQETQYF
TRBV6-2/TRBV6-3 | CASRRGLAGAYEQYF
TRBV27 | CASSLSVLREAFF
TRBV30 | CVWSPRTSGRWSQGTQYF
TRBV12-3/TRBV12-4 | CANTPGQGYEQYF
TRBV19 | CASSIPPQEAFF
TRBV24-1 | CATSDSGSKNGYTF
TRBV6-1 | CASRPIGTGIGYTF
TRBV6-5 | CASSYRRQQYSNQPQHF
TRBV28 | CASSPFWGNYEQYF
TRBV30 | CAWGSGTGKSPLHF
TRBV25-1 | CASSELGSQETQYF
TRBV19 | CASSKSSGRWDTGELFF
TRBV6-5 | CASSSRTGRTGEAFF
TRBV20-1 | CSARRGLATYEQYF
TRBV24-1 | CATSRWISYEQYF
TRBV15 | CATSRQRGGPRETQYF
TRBV6-1 | CATADRTYGYTF
TRBV15 | CATSREIAGGTGELFF
TRBV20-1 | CSTGTGGEQYF
TRBV9 | CASSGSEGQIEAFF
TRBV6-5 | CASSFTGVTEAFF
TRBV9 | CASSPMDRGRWGYTF
TRBV2 | CATTRGRAETQYF
TRBV6-1 | CASSTTDTQYF
TRBV18 | CASSAGQLNYGYTF